This T cell receptor (beta chain) was sequenced in a study of human T cells and chemical hapten exposure. In the study overall: All patients underwent weekly scalp dosing with diphenylcyclopropenone for the full roughly 25-week study.

Germline assignment: CDR1 MNHEY and CDR2 SVGEGT. This CDR3 has 13 residues. Between the trimmed V and J ends, which lost 2 bases and 7 bases, there was a span of 9 bases. Library preparation tagged each individual cDNA molecule with a unique molecular identifier. TCRdb independently ran MiXCR on the RACE reads; one entry per CDR3 protein. Altogether about 120,000 distinct CDR3 sequences are present, roughly 15% being singletons, with the ten largest covering 0.92%. Time point described: patch test 1, 2 weeks after DPC sensitization. Treatment meaning: therapeutic diphenylcyclopropenone sensitization with weekly scalp DPC. Researchers extracted total RNA from unfractionated whole blood.

The sample consisted of whole blood, taken in connection with sensitization to the hapten diphenylcyclopropenone (DPC). The TCR was taken from a man aged 18-30 years with alopecia areata. Some clones in this sample may be carry-over from other donors' samples. V is TRBV6-2 or TRBV6-3 and J is TRBJ2-1; unclear D gene. CDR3 sequence reads: CASSYTGPNEQFF. The CDR3 nucleotides read TGTGCCAGCAGTTACACCGGTCCTAATGAGCAGTTCTTC.